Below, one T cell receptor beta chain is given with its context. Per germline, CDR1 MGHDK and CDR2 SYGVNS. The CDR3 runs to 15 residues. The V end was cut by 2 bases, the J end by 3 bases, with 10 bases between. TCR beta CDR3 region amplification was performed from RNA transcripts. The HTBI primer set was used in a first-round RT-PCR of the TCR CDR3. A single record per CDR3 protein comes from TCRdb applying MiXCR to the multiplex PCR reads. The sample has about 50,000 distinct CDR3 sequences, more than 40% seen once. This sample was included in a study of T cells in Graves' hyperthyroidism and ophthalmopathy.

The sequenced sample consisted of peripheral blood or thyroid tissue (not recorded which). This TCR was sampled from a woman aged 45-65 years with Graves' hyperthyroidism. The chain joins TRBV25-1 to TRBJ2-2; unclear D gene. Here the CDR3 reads CASSEGVIYTGELFF. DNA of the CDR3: TGTGCCAGCAGTGAAGGTGTCATTTACACCGGGGAGCTGTTTTTT. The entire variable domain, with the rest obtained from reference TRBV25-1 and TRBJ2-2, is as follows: EADIYQTPRYLVIGTGKKITLECSQTMGHDKMYWYQQDPGMELHLIHYSYGVNSTEKGDLSSESTVSRIRTEHFPLTLESARPSHTSQYLCASSEGVIYTGELFFGEGSRLTVL.